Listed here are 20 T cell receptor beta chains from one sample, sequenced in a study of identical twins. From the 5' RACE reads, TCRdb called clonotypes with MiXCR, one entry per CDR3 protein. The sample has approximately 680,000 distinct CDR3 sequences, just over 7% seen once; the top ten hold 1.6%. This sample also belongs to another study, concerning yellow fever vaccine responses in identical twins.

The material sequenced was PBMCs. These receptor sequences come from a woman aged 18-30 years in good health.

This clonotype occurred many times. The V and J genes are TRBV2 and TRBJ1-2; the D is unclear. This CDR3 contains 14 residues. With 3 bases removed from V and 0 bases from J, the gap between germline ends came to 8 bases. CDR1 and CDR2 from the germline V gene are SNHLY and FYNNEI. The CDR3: CASSDRWANYGYTF. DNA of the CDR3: TGTGCCAGCAGTGATAGGTGGGCTAACTATGGCTACACCTTC.

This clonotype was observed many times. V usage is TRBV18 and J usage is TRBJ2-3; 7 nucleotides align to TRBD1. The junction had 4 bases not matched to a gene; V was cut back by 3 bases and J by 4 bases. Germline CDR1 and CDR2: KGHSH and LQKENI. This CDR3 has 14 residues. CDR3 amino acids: CASSPGQASDTQYF. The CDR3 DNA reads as TGTGCCAGCTCACCTGGACAGGCCTCAGATACGCAGTATTTT.

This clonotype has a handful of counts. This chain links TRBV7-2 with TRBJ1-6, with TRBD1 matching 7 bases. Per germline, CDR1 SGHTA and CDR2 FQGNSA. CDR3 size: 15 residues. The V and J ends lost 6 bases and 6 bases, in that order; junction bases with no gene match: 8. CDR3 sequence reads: CASSGGDSINSPLHF. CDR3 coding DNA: TGTGCCAGCAGTGGCGGGGACAGTATTAATTCACCCCTCCACTTT.

The CDR3 nucleotides are TGTGCCAGCAAAGGGGGTTTAGCTGAAGCTTTCTTT. Its protein is CASKGGLAEAFF. The chain has TRBV12-3 or TRBV12-4 and TRBJ1-1, with D perhaps matching TRBD1 (6 bases). CDR3 length: 12 residues. V was trimmed by 7 bases and J by 6 bases, leaving 12 bases between them.

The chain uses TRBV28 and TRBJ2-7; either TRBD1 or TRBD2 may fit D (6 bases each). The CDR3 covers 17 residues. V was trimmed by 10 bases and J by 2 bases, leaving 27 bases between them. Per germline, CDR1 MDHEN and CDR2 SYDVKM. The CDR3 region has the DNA TGTGCCACCGAGGTGGGTAAAGGGGGGCCAGAGACCTACGAGCAGTACGTC. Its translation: CATEVGKGGPETYEQYV.

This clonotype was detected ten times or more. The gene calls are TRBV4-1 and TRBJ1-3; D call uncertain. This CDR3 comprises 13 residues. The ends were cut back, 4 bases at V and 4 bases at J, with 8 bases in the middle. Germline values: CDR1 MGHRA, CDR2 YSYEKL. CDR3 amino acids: CASSPSPGNTIYF. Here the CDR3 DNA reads TGCGCCAGCAGCCCCTCCCCAGGAAACACCATATATTTT.

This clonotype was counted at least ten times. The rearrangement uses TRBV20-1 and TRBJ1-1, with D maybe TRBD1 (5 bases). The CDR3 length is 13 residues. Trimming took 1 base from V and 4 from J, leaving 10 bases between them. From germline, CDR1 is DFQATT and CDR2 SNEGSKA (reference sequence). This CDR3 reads CSARVGEVTEAFF. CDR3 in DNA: TGCAGTGCTAGAGTGGGGGAGGTCACTGAAGCTTTCTTT.

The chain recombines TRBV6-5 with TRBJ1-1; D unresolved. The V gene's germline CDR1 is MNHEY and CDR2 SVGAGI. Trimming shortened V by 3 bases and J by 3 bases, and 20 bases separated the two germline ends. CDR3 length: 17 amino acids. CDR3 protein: CASSYSGGSYEDTEAFF. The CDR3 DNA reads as TGTGCCAGCAGTTATAGTGGCGGCTCATATGAGGACACTGAAGCTTTCTTT.

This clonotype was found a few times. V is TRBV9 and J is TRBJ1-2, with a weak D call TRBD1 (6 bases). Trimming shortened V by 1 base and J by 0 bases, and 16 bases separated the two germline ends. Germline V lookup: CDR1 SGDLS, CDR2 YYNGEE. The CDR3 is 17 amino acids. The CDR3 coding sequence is TGTGCCAGCAGCGTATCGCTATCAGGGGCAGCTAACTATGGCTACACCTTC. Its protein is CASSVSLSGAANYGYTF. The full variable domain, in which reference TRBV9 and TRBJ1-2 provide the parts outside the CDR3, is DSGVTQTPKHLITATGQRVTLRCSPRSGDLSVYWYQQSLDQGLQFLIQYYNGEERAKGNILERFSAQQFPDLHSELNLSSLELGDSALYFCASSVSLSGAANYGYTFGSGTRLTVV.

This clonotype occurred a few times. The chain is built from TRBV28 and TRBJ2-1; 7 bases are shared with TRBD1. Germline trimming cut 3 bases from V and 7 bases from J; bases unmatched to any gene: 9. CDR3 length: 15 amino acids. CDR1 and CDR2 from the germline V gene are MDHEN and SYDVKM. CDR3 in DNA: TGTGCCAGCAGTTTGCGACAGGGAATCGGTAATGAGCAGTTCTTC. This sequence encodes CASSLRQGIGNEQFF.

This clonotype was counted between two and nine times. The CDR3 nucleotides read TGCGCCAGCAGCAATCCTAGCGGAAAAGATACGCAGTATTTT. Its protein product is CASSNPSGKDTQYF. The V and J genes are TRBV5-1 and TRBJ2-3; 7 bases line up with TRBD2. Germline V gene sequence: CDR1 SGHRS, CDR2 YFSETQ. This CDR3 is built from 14 residues. The V gene end was trimmed by 4 bases and the J gene end by 5 bases; junction bases not matched to a gene: 7.

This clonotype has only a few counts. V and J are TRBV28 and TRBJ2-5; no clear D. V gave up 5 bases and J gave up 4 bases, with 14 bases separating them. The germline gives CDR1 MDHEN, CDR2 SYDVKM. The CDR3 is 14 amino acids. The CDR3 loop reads CASSPLILRETQYF. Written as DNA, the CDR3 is TGTGCCAGCAGTCCCTTGATCCTTCGAGAGACCCAGTACTTC.

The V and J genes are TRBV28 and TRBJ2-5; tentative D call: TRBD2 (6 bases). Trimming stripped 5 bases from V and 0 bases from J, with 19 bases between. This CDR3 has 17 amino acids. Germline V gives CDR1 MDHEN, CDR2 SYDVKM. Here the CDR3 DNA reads TGTGCCAGCAGTCCTCAGTTCTGGCGGGGACACCAAGAGACCCAGTACTTC. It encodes CASSPQFWRGHQETQYF.

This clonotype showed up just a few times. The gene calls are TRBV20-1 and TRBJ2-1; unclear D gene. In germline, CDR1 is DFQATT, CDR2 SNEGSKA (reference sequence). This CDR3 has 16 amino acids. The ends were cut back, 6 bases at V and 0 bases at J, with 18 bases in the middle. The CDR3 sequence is CSANSAGPASYNEQFF. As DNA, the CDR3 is TGCAGTGCCAACTCGGCCGGGCCCGCCTCCTACAATGAGCAGTTCTTC.

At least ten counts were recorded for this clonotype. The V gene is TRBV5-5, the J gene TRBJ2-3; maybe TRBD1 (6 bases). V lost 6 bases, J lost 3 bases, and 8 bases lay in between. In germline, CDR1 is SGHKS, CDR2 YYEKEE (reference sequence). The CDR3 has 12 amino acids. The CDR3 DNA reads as TGTGCCAGCAAAGGGGGAACAGATACGCAGTATTTT. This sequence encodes CASKGGTDTQYF.

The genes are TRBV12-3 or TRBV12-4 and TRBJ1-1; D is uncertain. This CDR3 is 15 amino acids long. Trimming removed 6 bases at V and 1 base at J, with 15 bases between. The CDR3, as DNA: TGTGCCAGCAGACCCGGCACCGAAGGGAACACTGAAGCTTTCTTT. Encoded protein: CASRPGTEGNTEAFF.

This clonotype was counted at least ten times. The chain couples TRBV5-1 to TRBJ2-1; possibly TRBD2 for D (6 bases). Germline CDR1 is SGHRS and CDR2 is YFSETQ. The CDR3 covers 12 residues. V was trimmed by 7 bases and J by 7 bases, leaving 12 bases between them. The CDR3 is CASLSGSNEQFF. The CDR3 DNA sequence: TGCGCCAGCCTCTCCGGGAGTAATGAGCAGTTCTTC.

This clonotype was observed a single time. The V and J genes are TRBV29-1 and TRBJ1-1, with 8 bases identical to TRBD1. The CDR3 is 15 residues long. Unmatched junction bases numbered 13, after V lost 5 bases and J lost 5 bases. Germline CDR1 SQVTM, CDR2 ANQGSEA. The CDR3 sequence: CSVWTGRPGKTEAFF. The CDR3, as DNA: TGCAGCGTTTGGACAGGGCGGCCAGGGAAAACTGAAGCTTTCTTT.

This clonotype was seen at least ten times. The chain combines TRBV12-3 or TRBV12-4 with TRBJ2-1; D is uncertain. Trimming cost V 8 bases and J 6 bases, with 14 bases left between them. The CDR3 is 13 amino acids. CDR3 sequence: CASGKRPSNEQFF. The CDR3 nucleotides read TGTGCCAGCGGGAAAAGACCCTCCAATGAGCAGTTCTTC.

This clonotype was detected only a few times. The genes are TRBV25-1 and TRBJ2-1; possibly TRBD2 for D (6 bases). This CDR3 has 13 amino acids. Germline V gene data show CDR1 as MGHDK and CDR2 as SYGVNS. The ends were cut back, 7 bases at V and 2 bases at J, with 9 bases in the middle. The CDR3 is CASISGAYNEQFF. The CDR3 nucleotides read TGTGCCAGCATTAGCGGAGCCTACAATGAGCAGTTCTTC.